The 23 T cell receptor beta chains given below trace back to one sample, sequenced in a study of early T cells in non-severe SARS-CoV-2 infection. TCRdb itself ran the 5' RACE reads through MiXCR, one entry per CDR3 protein. Among over 45,000 distinct CDR3 sequences, around 6% were seen once, and the ten largest hold just over 4.5%. The specimen was whole blood. The source is an adult who was a healthcare worker with PCR-confirmed SARS-CoV-2 infection or an uninfected control (not recorded which).

This clonotype was picked up many times. The chain is built from TRBV14 and TRBJ2-2; the D is unclear. CDR3 size: 17 residues. Trimming took 3 bases from V and 0 from J, leaving 14 bases between them. The germline V gene encodes CDR1 SGHDN and CDR2 FVKESK. This CDR3 reads CASSHPSNTANTGELFF. Here the CDR3 DNA reads TGTGCCAGCAGCCATCCCAGCAATACAGCGAACACCGGGGAGCTGTTTTTT.

At least ten counts were recorded for this clonotype. The V gene is TRBV9, the J gene TRBJ1-5; D might be TRBD1 (6 bases). Germline CDR1 reads SGDLS; CDR2 reads YYNGEE. Trimming left V 0 bases short and J 5 bases short, with 21 bases between. The CDR3 loop spans 18 amino acids. The CDR3 region is CASSVDGDINECDQPQHF. As DNA, the CDR3 is TGTGCCAGCAGCGTAGATGGGGACATCAATGAGTGTGATCAGCCCCAGCATTTT.

This clonotype has ten or more counts. The chain recombines TRBV15 with TRBJ2-7; D is unresolved. Trimming removed 0 bases at V and 2 bases at J, with 11 bases between. The CDR3 spans 15 residues. The V gene's germline CDR1 is LNHNV and CDR2 YYDKDF (reference sequence). CDR3: CATSRDPGATYEQYF. CDR3 DNA: TGTGCCACCAGCAGAGATCCAGGCGCGACCTACGAGCAGTACTTC.

The J gene is TRBJ1-5, the V gene TRBV5-1, with a tentative D call TRBD1 (5 bases). CDR3 length: 18 residues. The germline V gene encodes CDR1 SGHRS and CDR2 YFSETQ. The V and J ends lost 0 bases and 0 bases respectively, with 16 bases between them. The CDR3 here is CASSLAPGPLDSNQPQHF. In DNA form, the CDR3 reads TGCGCCAGCAGCTTGGCTCCAGGGCCTTTGGATAGCAATCAGCCCCAGCATTTT.

This clonotype was detected only a few times. The rearrangement links TRBV12-3 or TRBV12-4 to TRBJ2-7; TRBD2 matches 14 bases. The junction had 8 bases not matched to a gene; V was cut back by 5 bases and J by 5 bases. The CDR3 consists of 16 residues. The CDR3 loop is CASSLGTSGSIDEQYF. CDR3 bases: TGTGCCAGCAGTCTCGGGACTAGCGGGAGTATCGACGAGCAGTACTTC.

A few counts support this clonotype. The J gene is TRBJ2-3, the V gene TRBV5-1, with TRBD2 matching 7 bases. The V segment lost 4 bases and the J segment 4 bases; nucleotides outside the gene matches: 9. The germline CDR1 and CDR2 sequences are SGHRS and YFSETQ. This CDR3 contains 15 residues. The chain's CDR3 is CASSIAAGQSDTQYF. The CDR3 DNA reads TGCGCCAGCAGCATTGCAGCGGGGCAGTCAGATACGCAGTATTTT. Using reference TRBV5-1 and TRBJ2-3 for the parts outside the CDR3, the full variable domain is KAGVTQTPRYLIKTRGQQVTLSCSPISGHRSVSWYQQTPGQGLQFLFEYFSETQRNKGNFPGRFSGRQFSNSRSEMNVSTLELGDSALYLCASSIAAGQSDTQYFGPGTRLTVL.

This clonotype was picked up many times. V is TRBV7-6 and J is TRBJ1-2; 8 bases match TRBD1. The CDR3 runs to 14 residues. The J segment lost 5 bases and the V segment lost 5 bases, leaving 7 bases of the junction unmatched. CDR1 and CDR2 from the germline V gene are SGHVS and FNYEAQ. The CDR3 is CASSGGQGSYGYTF. The DNA of the CDR3 is TGTGCCAGCAGCGGCGGACAGGGCTCTTATGGCTACACCTTC. Variable domain in full (rest from reference TRBV7-6 and TRBJ1-2): GAGVSQSPRYKVTKRGQDVALRCDPISGHVSLYWYRQALGQGPEFLTYFNYEAQQDKSGLPNDRFSAERPEGSISTLTIQRTEQRDSAMYRCASSGGQGSYGYTFGSGTRLTVV.

This clonotype was found a few times. The rearrangement joins TRBV6-1 to TRBJ2-7; D gene unclear. The germline V and J ends were trimmed by 3 bases and 3 bases, with 0 bases remaining between them. The germline gives CDR1 MNHNS, CDR2 SASEGT. This CDR3 is 10 amino acids long. For the CDR3, the DNA is TGTGCCAGCAGTGACTACGAGCAGTACTTC. Translation: CASSDYEQYF.

This clonotype was observed many times. The chain recombines TRBV28 with TRBJ2-7; 8 bases align to TRBD1. Germline trimming cut 5 bases from V and 0 bases from J; bases unmatched to any gene: 6. The germline gives CDR1 MDHEN, CDR2 SYDVKM. This CDR3 is built from 15 residues. The CDR3 nucleotides read TGTGCCAGCAGTCACAGGGGGAGGAGCTCCTACGAGCAGTACTTC. Its protein is CASSHRGRSSYEQYF.

This clonotype occurred many times. V is TRBV14 and J is TRBJ2-1; D not resolved. This CDR3 has 17 residues. Trimming took off 1 base at V and 4 bases at J, with 17 bases between the two ends. CDR1 SGHDN and CDR2 FVKESK come from the germline V gene. The CDR3 sequence: CASSQAGRVQWYNEQFF. CDR3 sequence (DNA): TGTGCCAGCAGCCAAGCCGGGCGCGTTCAATGGTACAATGAGCAGTTCTTC.

This clonotype turned up a few times. The CDR3 DNA reads TGTGCCAGCAGCTTCAACAGGGGGGCTGCCAAAAACATTCAGTACTTC. Translating it yields CASSFNRGAAKNIQYF. V gene TRBV7-2 combines with J gene TRBJ2-4; TRBD1 matches 8 bases. Losses at the gene ends were 3 bases for V and 1 base for J; bases not matched to a gene: 5. There are 16 residues in the CDR3. Looked up from germline, CDR1 is SGHTA and CDR2 is FQGNSA.

Ten or more counts support this clonotype. The chain combines TRBV12-3 or TRBV12-4 with TRBJ2-5, with D perhaps matching TRBD2 (6 bases). The length of the CDR3 is 13 residues. V was pared by 5 bases and J by 4 bases, with 11 bases between. CDR3 nucleotides: TGTGCCAGCAGTCTGAGACTAGTAGAGACCCAGTACTTC. As protein: CASSLRLVETQYF.

In its sample, this clonotype was seen many times. V is TRBV7-3 and J is TRBJ2-1; the match to TRBD1 covers 8 bases. Germline V gene lookup returns CDR1 SGHTA and CDR2 FQGTGA. There are 14 residues in the CDR3. V lost 4 bases, J lost 7 bases, and 6 bases stayed unmatched. The CDR3 bases are TGTGCCAGCAGCTCCCCCCACAGGGGGAATGAGCAGTTCTTC. This codes for CASSSPHRGNEQFF.

This clonotype occurred a few times. CDR3 region: CATSDALAGEANEQFF. CDR3 DNA sequence: TGTGCCACCAGTGATGCTCTAGCGGGAGAAGCGAATGAGCAGTTCTTC. The V gene is TRBV24-1, the J gene TRBJ2-1; 10 nucleotides align to TRBD2. The CDR3 extends over 16 amino acids. J gave up 7 bases and V 3 bases, and 8 bases lay outside the gene matches. Germline CDR1 and CDR2: KGHDR and SFDVKD.

This clonotype was picked up many times. The V call is TRBV11-2, the J call TRBJ1-2; 7 nucleotides align to TRBD1. The length of the CDR3 is 14 residues. V gave up 5 bases and J gave up 7 bases; unmatched junction bases: 10. The germline V gene encodes CDR1 SGHAT and CDR2 FQNNGV. The chain's CDR3 is CASSRDSQTSGYTF. For the CDR3, the DNA is TGTGCCAGCAGCAGGGACAGTCAAACGAGTGGCTACACCTTC.

In this sample, this clonotype turned up many times. The V call is TRBV3-1, the J call TRBJ2-3; D is uncertain. This CDR3 comprises 14 residues. V lost 4 bases to trimming and J lost 4 bases, with 12 bases between them. CDR1 and CDR2 from the germline V gene are LGHDT and YNNKEL (reference sequence). The CDR3 DNA sequence: TGTGCCAGCAGCCCCTCAAAAGTCCCAGATACGCAGTATTTT. Protein sequence: CASSPSKVPDTQYF.

This clonotype was counted only a few times. This chain connects TRBV7-2 to TRBJ2-1, with 12 bases lining up with TRBD2. CDR3 length: 15 amino acids. With V trimmed by 4 bases and J by 11 bases, 9 bases remained unmatched. Germline V gene lookup returns CDR1 SGHTA and CDR2 FQGNSA. CDR3 sequence: CASSSGLAGLTKQFF. CDR3 bases: TGTGCCAGCAGCTCCGGACTAGCGGGACTGACGAAGCAGTTCTTC.

Within the sample, this clonotype is medium-sized. The V and J genes are TRBV7-2 and TRBJ1-5; 7 nucleotides line up with TRBD1. Germline CDR1 is SGHTA and CDR2 is FQGNSA. CDR3 length: 14 amino acids. The ends lost 4 bases at V and 6 bases at J; junction bases unmatched: 6. CDR3 nucleotides: TGTGCCAGCAGCTCTGACAGGGTTAGTCAGCCCCAGCATTTT. Translated, it gives CASSSDRVSQPQHF.

This clonotype came up many times. The chain couples TRBV11-3 to TRBJ1-1, with D unclear. The V gene's germline CDR1 is SGHNT and CDR2 YENEEA. V lost 1 base, J lost 1 base, and 4 bases lay in between. The CDR3 has 13 amino acids. CDR3 DNA sequence: TGTGCCAGCAGCTTAGTCCCGAACACTGAAGCTTTCTTT. This encodes CASSLVPNTEAFF.

This clonotype has a count of ten or more. The chain carries TRBV20-1 and TRBJ2-7, with TRBD1 matching over 9 bases. Germline loops: CDR1 DFQATT, CDR2 SNEGSKA (reference sequence). There are 15 residues in the CDR3. V lost 1 base to trimming and J lost 6 bases; unmatched junction nucleotides: 10. CDR3 DNA: TGCAGTGCTAGAGTCCTAGGACAGGGGATCGGCGAGCAGTACTTC. Translation gives CSARVLGQGIGEQYF.

The chain links TRBV29-1 to TRBJ2-6; weak D call: TRBD2 (5 bases). The ends were cut back, 5 bases at V and 0 bases at J, with 8 bases in the middle. Germline V gene data show CDR1 as SQVTM and CDR2 as ANQGSEA. This CDR3 spans 14 amino acids. The chain's CDR3 is CSVRGVSGANVLTF. DNA of the CDR3: TGCAGCGTTCGGGGAGTCTCTGGGGCCAACGTCCTGACTTTC.

Many counts were recorded for this clonotype. The chain joins TRBV29-1 to TRBJ2-3; TRBD2 matches at 14 bases. V lost 4 bases to trimming and J lost 7 bases; unmatched junction nucleotides: 16. Germline CDR1 and CDR2: SQVTM and ANQGSEA. The CDR3 is made up of 18 amino acids. The CDR3 region is CSVGGWSGTSGGIYTQYF. DNA of the CDR3: TGCAGCGTTGGAGGCTGGTCAGGGACTAGCGGGGGCATTTATACGCAGTATTTT.

This clonotype showed up many times. CDR3 loop: CASTREDGYNEQFF. The CDR3 DNA reads TGTGCCAGCACCCGAGAGGACGGCTACAATGAGCAGTTCTTC. The chain couples TRBV7-6 to TRBJ2-1; D is undetermined. V was pared by 7 bases and J by 3 bases, with 13 bases between. CDR1 and CDR2 from the germline V gene are SGHVS and FNYEAQ. The CDR3 runs 14 residues.